This T cell receptor beta chain was recorded in a study of cytomegalovirus exposure and HLA in healthy donors. A multiplex PCR was run with 60 Vbeta primers and 13 Jbeta primers. Assay: immunoSEQ multiplex PCR; the TCRdb copy retains only in-frame clones and omits some. The data contain more than 90,000 clones, around 86% of them singletons. This clonotype was sampled from a woman in her seventies in good health and CMV-seropositive. The sample comprised PBMCs.

The CDR3, as DNA: TGTGCCAGCAGCCCAGGTCGGAACGGTGAGCAGTTCTTC. It codes for CASSPGRNGEQFF. The chain carries TRBV7-3 and TRBJ2-1; D not certain. V was shortened by 5 bases and J by 9 bases, with 14 bases between the two germline ends. Germline CDR1 SGHTA, CDR2 FQGTGA. The CDR3 length is 13 residues.